The TCR beta chain under discussion was sequenced for a study of blood T cell repertoires in COVID-19. Across the whole study: Samples of COVID-19 (acute and convalescent) were obtained from the United States, Italy and Spain. From T cells, B-cell-depleted T cells, or PBMCs came the material, which was cDNA or gDNA.

In the source study's methods: Reference gene primer amplification in the assay estimated nucleated cell counts. The repertoire was sequenced with immunoSEQ multiplex PCR; TCRdb's copy has only in-frame clones and lacks some. D and trimming were read from the DNA, whereas the V and J calls and clone size are those reported in that table. The repertoire has around 150,000 clones, over 80% of them found once; the top ten carry about 8.9%. In germline, CDR1 is SGHAT, CDR2 FQNNGV. This CDR3 has 14 residues. Between the trimmed V and J ends, which lost 6 bases and 6 bases, there was a span of 15 bases. Followed longitudinally, the Seattle patients had been enrolled during active infection.

This chain uses TRBV11-2 with TRBJ2-1, with D uncertain. The sequence was obtained from a man younger than 40 with COVID-19, enrolled during active disease. Sequenced material: peripheral blood. CDR3 sequence: CASRRLDTPNEQFF. CDR3 in DNA: TGTGCCAGCAGGAGACTCGATACGCCCAATGAGCAGTTCTTC.